This TCR beta chain was sequenced for a study of breast tumors, draining lymph nodes, adjacent tissues. This clonotype was counted at least ten times. The lymph nodes were axillary draining lymph nodes from breast cancer patients. Trimming took off 3 bases at V and 1 base at J, with 6 bases between the two ends. CDR3 size: 13 residues. MiXCR was run by TCRdb on the multiplex PCR reads, yielding one entry per CDR3 protein. Here the sample spans about 100,000 distinct CDR3 sequences, 20% to 25% being singletons. The source of this sequence is a female donor with breast cancer. Some clones in this sample may be carry-over from other donors' samples. This sequence joins TRBV12-3 or TRBV12-4 and TRBJ1-2, with D uncertain. Sequencing input: axillary lymph node tissue. CDR3 nucleotide sequence: TGTGCCAGCAGTTTCGTCTTTAACTATGGCTACACCTTC. Protein sequence: CASSFVFNYGYTF.